Below, one TCR beta chain is given with its context. This clonotype showed up many times. Its cognate antigen has yet to be identified. No much larger clone is present one base from it, and per-base qualities are unavailable. This sample was taken from a study (dated by TCRdb to the mid-2010s). Study-level background: Whether tumor-infiltrating Tregs in breast cancer are recruited from blood Tregs or converted in situ from other CD4+ T cell subsets was tested. Overall study outcomes, separate from this receptor: The TCR gene usage of tumor memory CD4+ T cells clustered together with blood and lymph node memory CD4+ cells and with lymph node naive CD4+ cells. Tumor-infiltrating Treg TCR alpha and beta sequences overlapped most with tumor naive CD4+ T cells, then with blood naive CD4+ T cells. Validation in the larger cohort was restricted to a single TCR beta V-J rearrangement rather than whole repertoires.

The germline V gene gives CDR1 as SGHRS and CDR2 as YFSETQ. For this chain, trimming is 0 bases at the V end and 4 bases at the J end, and the number of junction bases without a gene match is 7. Taken from cysteine to phenylalanine, the CDR3 has 15 residues. Just CDR3 DNA is preserved here, 45 bases in frame from base 1. Full-length TCR variable regions were amplified by 5' RACE PCR with constant-region reverse primers, and semi-nested PCR with Nested Universal Primer A was subsequently performed. The ReliaPrep RNA Cell Miniprep System was used to extract total RNA, which was then reverse transcribed into 5'RACE-ready cDNA with the SMARTer RACE 5'/3' Kit. Full-length TCR alpha and beta libraries were barcoded with multiplex adaptors and sequenced on an Illumina MiSeq. Processing in the source paper ran as follows. For each of nine subset-tissue groups, sequencing data from the five patients were pooled, and the groups were then compared using unsupervised clustering of TCR gene usage. The Morisita-Horn index was used to calculate repertoire similarity, with shared sequences weighted according to their contribution to each repertoire. TCRdb took the public reads, trimmed them with fastp at Q25, ran MiXCR for clone calling and kept in-frame beta chains. Each record represents a unique CDR3 protein, reported with the most common genes and DNA among its rows. The authors' filters were not applied to this entry. Counted in this sample were 60,000 to 65,000 distinct CDR3 sequences; about 20% of them appeared once. The top ten clones comprise just under 3% of the sample.

CD4+CD45RO+CD25- cells were isolated as memory CD4+ T cells. Tregs, naive and memory CD4+ T cells from tumor, blood and ipsilateral draining lymph nodes of a handful of breast cancer patients underwent full-length TCR alpha and beta sequencing. Tumor tissue, along with lymph nodes from ipsilateral axillary dissection, was perfused with PBS, minced, and then digested using collagenase I and hyaluronidase. Mononuclear cells from lymph nodes or about 55 ml of peripheral blood were isolated by Ficoll density gradient centrifugation. A purity exceeding 90% was confirmed by FACS for the sorted cell populations.

This chain joins TRBV5-1 to TRBJ2-7, with 7 bases aligning to TRBD1. Sequenced: memory CD4+ T cells sorted from a lymph node. This specimen's cell subset or site label, interpreted: memory CD4+ T cells, CD4+CD45RO+CD25-. The TCR was taken from a female donor with breast cancer. This receptor has the CDR3 CASSLGVGTAYEQYF. The bases are TGCGCCAGCAGCTTGGGTGTCGGGACAGCATACGAGCAGTACTTC.